The T cell receptor beta chain described here comes from a study of identical twins. This clonotype was seen many times. TCRdb called the 5' RACE reads again in MiXCR, with one record for every CDR3 protein. The sample shows fewer than 650,000 distinct CDR3 sequences, about 7.1% of them seen only once. J lost 0 bases, V lost 3 bases, and 10 bases had no gene match. In germline, CDR1 is LGHNA, CDR2 YNFKEQ. This CDR3 region has 18 residues. Separately, the same data were catalogued under a study of yellow fever vaccine responses in identical twins. This second report adds: A vaccine T cell response that seemed partly convergent and partly personalized was reported in twins.

The chain combines TRBV4-2 with TRBJ2-3; TRBD1 matches 9 bases. Sequenced: PBMCs. The clonotype was recovered from a woman under 30 in good health. In nucleotides, the CDR3 is TGTGCCAGCAGCCACCAACCTCCGGGACAGGGAAGCACAGATACGCAGTATTTT. It codes for CASSHQPPGQGSTDTQYF.